This is a list of T cell receptor beta chains from one sample in a study of blood T cell repertoires in COVID-19. Here immunoSEQ multiplex PCR was the method, and the copy in TCRdb shows in-frame clones only, minus some. The table shows about 78,000 clones, with over 75% occurring only once. Sample: peripheral blood. Receptors originate from a human donor in a cohort sampled during active COVID-19. Both conserved end residues are part of each CDR3. Some rows have no size entry. The others give once, few or many, or a class for an expanded clone.

J	size	V	CDR3
TRBJ1-2	-	TRBV6-1	CASSELTGYGRGYTF
TRBJ1-2	-	TRBV28	CASSPGGLGYGYTF
TRBJ1-6	once	TRBV10-3	CAISEQGRNSPLHF
TRBJ2-2	-	TRBV20-1	CSAYATGELFF
TRBJ1-1	-	TRBV10-3	CAISDIGRGTEPAFF
TRBJ1-6	-	TRBV5-5	CASSVGVAYNSPLHF
TRBJ2-7	-	TRBV27	CASSFNGFSQYF
TRBJ1-1	-	TRBV5-4	CASSVTVNTEAFF
TRBJ1-1	-	TRBV6-5	CASLPMTGWNTEAFF
TRBJ1-5	few	TRBV5-5	CASSLGAGGLEPQHF
TRBJ1-2	-	TRBV28	CASSYPGQQYGYTF
TRBJ2-6	few	TRBV5-1	CASTPLQVSGANVLTF
TRBJ1-5	once	TRBV19	CASSARTGDIQPQHF
TRBJ1-1	few	TRBV7-6	CASSTGQGAEAFF
TRBJ1-1	few	TRBV6-1	CASSEYRDTEAFF
TRBJ1-6	-	TRBV10-1	CASSDRDRAKKRNSPLHF
TRBJ2-5	-	TRBV19	CASVTRDRQETQYF
TRBJ2-7	-	TRBV6-6	CASSYSTSYEQYF
TRBJ2-1	-	TRBV7-2	CASSSGTGTGVSYNEQFF
TRBJ1-1	-	TRBV27	CASSFYVGTEAFF
TRBJ1-4	-	TRBV27	CASSLSRVTNEKLFF
TRBJ1-5	-	TRBV6-6	CASSLDSNQPQHF
TRBJ2-7	-	TRBV5-1	CASSLGGLGTRISYEQYF
TRBJ2-7	-	TRBV5-5	CASSLEPIGQYF
TRBJ2-7	-	TRBV28	CASFGTAGSYEQYF
TRBJ1-6	-	TRBV10-3	CAISVGGENSPLHF
TRBJ1-4	-	TRBV6-5	CASSFRGRKNEKLFF
TRBJ1-5	-	TRBV5-8	CASREGQGDQPQHF
TRBJ1-2	few	TRBV9	CASSSGQGVEYGYTF